Listed here are 26 T cell receptor beta chains from one sample, sequenced in a study of regulatory and conventional T cells in RAG deficiency. Conventional CD4+ T cells were sorted from blood as CD25-low CD127-high cells. This table comes from immunoSEQ multiplex PCR, and its TCRdb copy is limited to in-frame clones, with some not included. The sample holds tens of thousands of clones; around 97% are singletons and the top ten take 1% to 1.5%. These data were also reused for a study on regulatory T cells. Per that study: The PCR used 52 TRBV and 13 TRBJ primers.

Source material: CD25- CD4+ T cells sorted from blood. The receptors were gathered from a human donor in good health.

This clone was detected once. V is TRBV29-1 and J is TRBJ2-3; 7 bases are a match to TRBD1. The V and J ends lost 4 bases and 2 bases, in that order; junction bases with no gene match: 6. CDR3 length: 14 amino acids. Looked up from germline, CDR1 is SQVTM and CDR2 is ANQGSEA. The CDR3, as DNA: TGCAGCGTTGGTTGGGACAGTCCCACAGATACGCAGTATTTT. Its translation: CSVGWDSPTDTQYF.

The J gene is TRBJ2-7, the V gene TRBV5-1, with D perhaps matching TRBD1 (5 bases). V was cut by 0 bases and J by 2 bases, with 9 bases left in between. The CDR3 extends over 14 amino acids. The germline V gene has CDR1 SGHRS and CDR2 YFSETQ. CDR3: CASSLEKGAYEQYF. The DNA for the CDR3 is TGCGCCAGCAGCTTGGAAAAAGGGGCCTACGAGCAGTACTTC. Complete variable domain (other parts from reference TRBV5-1 and TRBJ2-7): KAGVTQTPRYLIKTRGQQVTLSCSPISGHRSVSWYQQTPGQGLQFLFEYFSETQRNKGNFPGRFSGRQFSNSRSEMNVSTLELGDSALYLCASSLEKGAYEQYFGPGTRLTVT.

Worth noting for this clone: One end of the junction varies from germline; a read error may be responsible. The CDR3 is CAWEQGKLGSPLPF. CDR3 DNA sequence: TGTGCCTGGGAACAGGGGAAATTAGGTTCACCCCTCCCCTTT. The V and J genes are TRBV30 and TRBJ1-6; 7 bases are a match to TRBD1. Germline V lookup: CDR1 GTSNPN, CDR2 SVGIG (reference sequence). This CDR3 spans 14 amino acids.

The V call is TRBV6-5, the J call TRBJ1-5; TRBD1 agrees at 9 bases. With 6 bases clipped from V and 6 bases from J, the junction kept 9 bases outside the gene matches. The germline CDR1 and CDR2 sequences are MNHEY and SVGAGI. The length of the CDR3 is 15 residues. CDR3 coding DNA: TGTGCCAGCAGCCGAGAACAGGGGGCCGGTCAGCCCCAGCATTTT. It specifies CASSREQGAGQPQHF.

The chain combines TRBV19 with TRBJ2-1; 9 bases align to TRBD2. Unmatched junction bases numbered 6, after V lost 6 bases and J lost 6 bases. CDR1 LNHDA and CDR2 SQIVND come from the germline V gene (reference sequence). The CDR3 contains 14 residues. As DNA, the CDR3 is TGTGCCAGTAGGGTAGCGGGGGAATTCAATGAGCAGTTCTTC. This encodes CASRVAGEFNEQFF.

This chain links TRBV27 with TRBJ1-2; possible D gene TRBD1, 6 bases. V lost 3 bases and J 8 bases, leaving 13 bases between the germline ends. This CDR3 is built from 13 residues. Per germline, CDR1 MNHEY and CDR2 SMNVEV (reference sequence). For the CDR3, the DNA is TGTGCCAGCAGTTTTTCGGACAGCCGCGGCTACACCTTC. Its protein is CASSFSDSRGYTF.

The V and J genes are TRBV9 and TRBJ2-3, with 10 bases that match TRBD2. This CDR3 region has 17 residues. Trimming at V came to 3 bases and at J to 4 bases, leaving 11 bases not matched to a gene. Germline lookup yields CDR1 SGDLS and CDR2 YYNGEE. The CDR3 sequence: CASSAARASGRSDTQYF. CDR3 in DNA: TGTGCCAGCAGCGCCGCCCGAGCTAGCGGGAGATCAGATACGCAGTATTTT.

The chain's CDR3 is CASSFGLPQETQYF. Written as DNA, the CDR3 is TGTGCCAGCAGCTTTGGCCTTCCCCAAGAGACCCAGTACTTC. The gene calls are TRBV5-5 and TRBJ2-5; D call uncertain. The V gene lost 2 bases and the J gene lost 1 base, with 9 bases spanning the gap. This CDR3 contains 14 residues. CDR1 and CDR2 from the germline V gene are SGHKS and YYEKEE (reference sequence).

The chain combines TRBV28 with TRBJ2-7; 7 nucleotides agree with TRBD1. CDR1 MDHEN and CDR2 SYDVKM come from the germline V gene. The junction had 8 bases not matched to a gene; V was cut back by 8 bases and J by 1 base. CDR3 length: 14 residues. CDR3 residues: CASLFRDSSYEQYF. As DNA, the CDR3 is TGTGCCAGCCTATTCCGGGACAGTTCCTACGAGCAGTACTTC. The variable domain in full, with the rest retrieved from reference TRBV28 and TRBJ2-7, is DVKVTQSSRYLVKRTGEKVFLECVQDMDHENMFWYRQDPGLGLRLIYFSYDVKMKEKGDIPEGYSVSREKKERFSLILESASTNQTSMYLCASLFRDSSYEQYFGPGTRLTVT.

The sample holds one count of this clone. The chain carries TRBV6-5 and TRBJ2-1, with a possible D match to TRBD2 (5 bases). The CDR3 sequence is 12 residues long. V was clipped by 9 bases and J by 5 bases, with 11 bases between them. CDR1 is MNHEY, CDR2 SVGAGI, per germline. The CDR3 DNA reads TGTGCCAGTTCAGACGGGGACAATGAGCAGTTCTTC. Translating it yields CASSDGDNEQFF.

The genes are TRBV5-1 and TRBJ2-3, with 7 bases fitting TRBD1. Trimming removed 0 bases from V and 0 bases from J; junction bases left unmatched: 7. The CDR3 is 17 residues long. Germline loops: CDR1 SGHRS, CDR2 YFSETQ. The CDR3 sequence: CASSLGGGQASTDTQYF. In nucleotides, the CDR3 is TGCGCCAGCAGCTTGGGAGGGGGCCAGGCCAGCACAGATACGCAGTATTTT.

This clone was observed a single time. The V call is TRBV27, the J call TRBJ1-4; 11 bases are shared with TRBD1. The V gene's germline CDR1 is MNHEY and CDR2 SMNVEV (reference sequence). CDR3 length equals 15 residues. V was pared by 5 bases and J by 8 bases, with 7 bases of the junction left unmatched. This CDR3 is CASSTPGQGEEKLFF. The CDR3 region has the DNA TGTGCCAGCAGTACCCCGGGACAGGGGGAGGAAAAACTGTTTTTT.

J is TRBJ2-3 and V is TRBV6-1; TRBD1 agrees at 8 bases. V lost 3 bases, J lost 4 bases, and 6 bases stayed unmatched. CDR3 size: 15 residues. Looked up from germline, CDR1 is MNHNS and CDR2 is SASEGT. The chain's CDR3 is CASSERQGYADTQYF. The CDR3 nucleotides are TGTGCCAGCAGTGAGCGACAGGGGTACGCAGATACGCAGTATTTT.

This clone was counted once. The chain carries TRBV5-1 and TRBJ2-5; TRBD1 matches at 8 bases. The ends lost 1 base at V and 4 bases at J; junction bases unmatched: 6. CDR1 and CDR2 (germline): SGHRS, YFSETQ. The CDR3 covers 15 residues. The CDR3 protein is CASSLSTGTGETQYF. The CDR3 nucleotides read TGCGCCAGCAGCTTGTCCACCGGGACAGGAGAGACCCAGTACTTC.

This sequence joins TRBV4-1 and TRBJ1-1; TRBD1 is a possible D gene (5 bases). V gave up 4 bases and J gave up 1 base, with 16 bases separating them. This CDR3 region has 16 residues. The germline CDR1 and CDR2 sequences are MGHRA and YSYEKL. CDR3 loop: CASSLTPRTRNTEAFF. The CDR3 DNA is TGCGCCAGCAGCCTAACCCCCCGGACACGGAACACTGAAGCTTTCTTT.

V usage is TRBV7-9 and J usage is TRBJ1-1; no clear D gene. Trimming cost V 0 bases and J 1 base, with 9 bases left between them. This CDR3 has 15 amino acids. The germline V gene encodes CDR1 SEHNR and CDR2 FQNEAQ (reference sequence). The DNA for the CDR3 is TGTGCCAGCAGCTTAGCGGGCGTTCCGAACACTGAAGCTTTCTTT. This translates into CASSLAGVPNTEAFF.

The gene calls are TRBV28 and TRBJ2-3; 10 bases map to TRBD2. This CDR3 spans 15 amino acids. CDR1 is MDHEN and CDR2 is SYDVKM in the germline V gene. J gave up 4 bases and V 3 bases, and 4 bases lay outside the gene matches. The CDR3 coding sequence is TGTGCCAGCAGTTTTAGCGGGGGGTTATCAGATACGCAGTATTTT. Protein product: CASSFSGGLSDTQYF.

This rearrangement joins TRBV6-1 to TRBJ1-2; D is uncertain. V lost 7 bases, J lost 4 bases, and 10 bases lay in between. The CDR3 is made up of 12 amino acids. CDR1 is MNHNS and CDR2 is SASEGT in the germline V gene. CDR3 nucleotide sequence: TGTGCCAGCAAGCGAGATTCCTATGGCTACACCTTC. Translating gives CASKRDSYGYTF.

The rearrangement links TRBV5-6 to TRBJ2-3; the D gene is possibly TRBD2 (5 bases). V was shortened by 4 bases and J by 3 bases, with 9 bases between the two germline ends. Germline assignment: CDR1 SGHDT and CDR2 YYEEEE. The CDR3 consists of 13 residues. In nucleotides, the CDR3 is TGTGCCAGCAGCCTCCCGGGGACAGATACGCAGTATTTT. Translation: CASSLPGTDTQYF. The full variable domain, in which reference TRBV5-6 and TRBJ2-3 provide the parts outside the CDR3, is DAGVTQSPTHLIKTRGQQVTLRCSPKSGHDTVSWYQQALGQGPQFIFQYYEEEERQRGNFPDRFSGHQFPNYSSELNVNALLLGDSALYLCASSLPGTDTQYFGPGTRLTVL.

The V gene is TRBV4-3, the J gene TRBJ2-7; 7 bases fit TRBD1. CDR3 length: 14 residues. Per germline, CDR1 LGHNA and CDR2 YSLEER. The V gene end was trimmed by 0 bases and the J gene end by 6 bases; junction bases not matched to a gene: 5. The CDR3 nucleotides read TGCGCCAGCAGCCAAGATAAAGGGGGCCCCGAGCAGTACTTC. As protein: CASSQDKGGPEQYF.

This chain connects TRBV10-3 to TRBJ2-5; 7 nucleotides agree with TRBD2. Matching the DNA end better, TRBJ2-7 makes the J call doubtful. This CDR3 has 14 amino acids. From germline, CDR1 is ENHRY and CDR2 SYGVKD. CDR3 region: CAISVTTGGYEQYF. CDR3 DNA: TGTGCCATCAGTGTTACAACGGGGGGCTACGAGCAGTACTTC.

The V call is TRBV7-2, the J call TRBJ1-5; 8 bases fit TRBD1. V lost 0 bases, J lost 9 bases, and 7 bases stayed unmatched. Germline loops: CDR1 SGHTA, CDR2 FQGNSA. This CDR3 is built from 15 residues. This CDR3 is CASSLAGQEYRPQHF. CDR3 DNA sequence: TGTGCCAGCAGCTTAGCGGGACAGGAGTATAGGCCCCAGCATTTT. The entire variable domain, with the rest obtained from reference TRBV7-2 and TRBJ1-5, is as follows: GAGVSQSPSNKVTEKGKDVELRCDPISGHTALYWYRQSLGQGLEFLIYFQGNSAPDKSGLPSDRFSAERTGGSVSTLTIQRTQQEDSAVYLCASSLAGQEYRPQHFGDGTRLSIL.

The genes are TRBV5-1 and TRBJ1-3; no firm D call. Germline CDR1 is SGHRS and CDR2 is YFSETQ. The CDR3 is 14 residues long. Trimming left V 0 bases short and J 2 bases short, with 6 bases between. CDR3 sequence reads: CASSLDGAGNTIYF. The CDR3 DNA reads TGCGCCAGCAGCTTGGACGGGGCTGGAAACACCATATATTTT.

The chain combines TRBV19 with TRBJ1-1, with 8 bases lining up with TRBD1. The ends lost 4 bases at V and 1 base at J; junction bases unmatched: 11. The CDR3 sequence is 17 residues long. CDR1 is LNHDA, CDR2 SQIVND, per germline (reference sequence). CDR3 amino acids: CASSTRTGWEWNTEAFF. CDR3 DNA sequence: TGTGCCAGTAGTACCCGGACAGGGTGGGAGTGGAACACTGAAGCTTTCTTT.

The rearrangement joins TRBV28 to TRBJ2-5, with TRBD1 matching 7 bases. Germline CDR1 is MDHEN and CDR2 is SYDVKM. V was pared by 3 bases and J by 11 bases, with 9 bases of the junction left unmatched. The CDR3 length is 13 residues. As DNA, the CDR3 is TGTGCCAGCAGTTTGGTCGGACAGGAAGGGCAGTACTTC. Translating gives CASSLVGQEGQYF.

The chain couples TRBV6-6 to TRBJ2-7; maybe TRBD1 (5 bases). This CDR3 spans 13 amino acids. Trimming removed 9 bases from V and 5 bases from J, with 17 bases in between. Germline V gene data show CDR1 as MNHNY and CDR2 as SVGAGI (reference sequence). The CDR3 here is CASSLRQTHEQYF. The DNA for the CDR3 is TGTGCCAGTAGCCTCAGACAGACCCACGAGCAGTACTTC.